This TCR beta chain is from a study of OX40 agonist ivuxolimab in advanced cancers. Whole-study context: Participants averaged approximately 60 years of age (range about 23 to 80) and were approximately 81% male. Partial responses occurred in Three dose-escalation patients, one with hepatocellular carcinoma and two with cutaneous melanoma. Whole-study findings and limits: Nonresponders, in some cases, also had low normalized T-cell clonal expansion. Antigen specificity remained undetermined for the expanded peripheral T cells.

V shed 3 bases, J shed 5 bases, and the junction held 13 bases outside the gene matches. This CDR3 contains 17 residues. Germline assignment: CDR1 MGHRA and CDR2 YSYEKL. Repertoires were generated with immunoSEQ multiplex PCR, while TCRdb's copy carries only in-frame clones and drops some. The sample holds approximately 64,000 clones, 70% to 90% seen once. A word on this clone: Its cognate antigen is unknown.

The sequences come from CD4+ or CD8+ T cells sorted from blood, collected in a trial of the OX40 agonist ivuxolimab. The receptor's source is an adult with an advanced solid tumor such as melanoma, head and neck, liver or kidney cancer. V usage is TRBV4-1 and J usage is TRBJ2-7; the match to TRBD1 covers 10 bases. The CDR3 DNA follows: TGCGCCAGCAGCCAGGGCACCCCCGGGACAGGGGCCCACGAGCAGTACTTC. This translates into CASSQGTPGTGAHEQYF.